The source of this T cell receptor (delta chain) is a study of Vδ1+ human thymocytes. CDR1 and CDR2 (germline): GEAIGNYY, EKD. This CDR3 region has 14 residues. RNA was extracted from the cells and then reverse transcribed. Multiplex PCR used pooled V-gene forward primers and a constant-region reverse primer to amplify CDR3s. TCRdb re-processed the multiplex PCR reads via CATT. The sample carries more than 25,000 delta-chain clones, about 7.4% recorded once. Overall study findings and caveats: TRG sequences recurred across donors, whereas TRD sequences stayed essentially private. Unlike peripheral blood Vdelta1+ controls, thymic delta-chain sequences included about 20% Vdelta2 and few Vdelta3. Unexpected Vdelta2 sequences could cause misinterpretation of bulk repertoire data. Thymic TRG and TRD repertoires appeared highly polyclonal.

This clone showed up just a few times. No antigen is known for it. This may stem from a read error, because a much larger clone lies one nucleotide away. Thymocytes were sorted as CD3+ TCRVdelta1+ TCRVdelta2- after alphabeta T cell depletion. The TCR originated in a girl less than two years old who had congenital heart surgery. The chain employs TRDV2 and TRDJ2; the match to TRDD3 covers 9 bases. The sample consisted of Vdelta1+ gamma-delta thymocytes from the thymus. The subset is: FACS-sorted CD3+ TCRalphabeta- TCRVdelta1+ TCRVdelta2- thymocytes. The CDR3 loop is CACGTLGDTAQLFF. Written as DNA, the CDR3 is TGTGCCTGTGGCACCCTGGGGGATACAGCACAACTCTTCTTT.